The clone carrying this T cell receptor beta chain appeared once. Its target is not known. Assay used: immunoSEQ multiplex PCR; TCRdb lists only in-frame clones, some missing. The repertoire holds some 28,000 clones, with roughly 80% as singletons. Memory T cells were CD45RO+, naive were CD45RA+, sorted by FACS. The entry originates in a study of regulatory dendritic cells for organ transplantation. Study-wide points: The authors noted considerable between-person heterogeneity in alloreactive memory CD8+ cells.

The CDR3 has 16 residues. Germline CDR1 and CDR2: MNHNS and SASEGT. V was trimmed by 4 bases and J by 4 bases, leaving 19 bases between them. V usage is TRBV6-1 and J usage is TRBJ1-1; D perhaps matches TRBD1 (6 bases). The origin of this receptor is a human donor in good health. The sequencing sample was made of naive CD4+ T cells from blood. The subset is: CD45RA+ naive T cells. The CDR3 sequence: CASSGRTVPSRTEAFF. DNA for the CDR3: TGTGCCAGCAGTGGTCGGACAGTGCCTTCGCGCACTGAAGCTTTCTTT.